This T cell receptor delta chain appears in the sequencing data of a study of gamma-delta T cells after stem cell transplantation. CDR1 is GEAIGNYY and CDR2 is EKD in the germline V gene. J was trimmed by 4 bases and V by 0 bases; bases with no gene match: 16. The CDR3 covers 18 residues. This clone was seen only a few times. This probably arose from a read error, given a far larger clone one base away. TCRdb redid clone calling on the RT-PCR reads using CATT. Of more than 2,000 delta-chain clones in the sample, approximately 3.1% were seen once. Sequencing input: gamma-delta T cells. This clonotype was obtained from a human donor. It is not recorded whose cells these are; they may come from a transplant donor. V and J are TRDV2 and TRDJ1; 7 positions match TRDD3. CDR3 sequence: CACDTVSGGPPPGDKLIF. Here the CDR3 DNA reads TGTGCCTGTGACACCGTGTCTGGGGGTCCCCCTCCGGGCGATAAACTCATCTTT.